This is a list of T cell receptor beta chains from one sample in a study of cytotoxic CD8 clonotypes in ibrutinib-treated CLL. Clones were read by immunoSEQ multiplex PCR, and TCRdb kept only the in-frame ones, dropping some. The sample contains over 140,000 clones, 80% of which appear only once. The sample consisted of PBMCs, taken after 36 months of ibrutinib treatment. Every receptor here comes from a human donor with chronic lymphocytic leukemia. Both conserved end residues are part of each CDR3. Fields, in order: CDR3 DNA, CDR3 protein, J gene, D gene, clone size, V gene. The D gene is left open where the match is weak. Where a row states a size, it is once, few, many or the class of an expanded clone; other rows omit it.

TGTGCCACCAGCAGAGATTTGCTAGCGGGAGGCTGGGTCTCTGGGGCCAACGTCCTGACTTTC,CATSRDLLAGGWVSGANVLTF,TRBJ2-6,TRBD2,NA,TRBV15
TGTGCCTGGAAAGTCGGTAGGAGTTTAGCTGAAGCTTTCTTT,CAWKVGRSLAEAFF,TRBJ1-1,NA,NA,TRBV30
TGCAGCGTGTCCACCTCCTACGAGCAGTACTTC,CSVSTSYEQYF,TRBJ2-7,NA,NA,TRBV29-1
TGTGCCAGCAGCAGAAGACCCATGAACACTGAAGCTTTCTTT,CASSRRPMNTEAFF,TRBJ1-1,NA,few,TRBV7-9
TGTGCCACCAGGGCCTCCGGGACTAGCGGGAGGGCCAGCACCTACGAGCAGTACTTC,CATRASGTSGRASTYEQYF,TRBJ2-7,TRBD2,once,TRBV10-3
TGCGCCAGCCCCCAGGAAGGGGAAAATGAGCAGTTCTTC,CASPQEGENEQFF,TRBJ2-1,NA,NA,TRBV5-1
TGTGCCAGCAGTTACTGGAAGGCGATGGGCACCGGGGAGCTGTTTTTT,CASSYWKAMGTGELFF,TRBJ2-2,NA,once,TRBV6-6
TGTGCCAGCAGCCAAGTTGTGTACAGGGGTTACGAGCAGTACTTC,CASSQVVYRGYEQYF,TRBJ2-7,TRBD1,NA,TRBV4-2
TGTGCCAGCAGTTTCTTCGGGGAACAAGAGACCCAGTACTTC,CASSFFGEQETQYF,TRBJ2-5,NA,NA,TRBV27
TGTGCCTGGGGACGACTCTACGAGCAGTACTTC,CAWGRLYEQYF,TRBJ2-7,NA,NA,TRBV30
TGTGCCAGCAGCTTATTCTTGCAGTCCAGGGAGCTGTTTTTT,CASSLFLQSRELFF,TRBJ2-2,NA,NA,TRBV7-2